What follows describes a single TCR beta chain. Only in-frame clones appear in the TCRdb table, and some are missing; sequencing was by immunoSEQ multiplex PCR. Of about 140,000 clones listed, about 90% were seen once; the top ten hold approximately 7.2%. The CDR3 is made up of 16 amino acids. The V end lost 3 bases, the J end lost 6 bases, and 18 bases lay between the germline ends. Germline values: CDR1 LNHNV, CDR2 YYDKDF (reference sequence). These data belong to a study of control samples from healthy donors and cancer patients. Specimen: blood. This chain links TRBV15 with TRBJ2-1; weak D call: TRBD1 (6 bases). The origin of this receptor is a man aged 18 to 35 in good health. CDR3 nucleotides: TGTGCCACCAGCAGTTTTACAGGGCCCCCTGCCAATGAGCAGTTCTTC. Amino acid sequence: CATSSFTGPPANEQFF. Full variable domain (rest looked up from reference TRBV15 and TRBJ2-1): DAMVIQNPRYQVTQFGKPVTLSCSQTLNHNVMYWYQQKSSQAPKLLFHYYDKDFNNEADTPDNFQSRRPNTSFCFLDIRSPGLGDTAMYLCATSSFTGPPANEQFFGPGTRLTVL.